The entry below gives a single T cell receptor (beta chain) sequence along with its context. Its antigen is not identified. Naive-designated CD8 cells lacked CD45RO, were positively enriched for CCR7, and omitted terminally differentiated effector memory CD45RA+ cells. The data were taken from a study of shared clonotypes between healthy human individuals. General study findings and limits: Naive subsets typically showed greater estimated richness than memory subsets.

Evenly divided among several immunoSEQ plates was the genomic DNA of each subset. Authors' analysis steps: Without quality scores, immunoSEQ junctional reads could not be filtered like full-length reads. This table comes from immunoSEQ multiplex PCR, and its TCRdb copy is limited to in-frame clones, with some not included. V, J and clone size are taken as reported in that table, and D and trimming were inferred from the DNA itself. The sample carries some 2,100,000 clones, more than 85% recorded once. Trimming removed 4 bases at V and 8 bases at J, with 9 bases between. The CDR3 totals 11 residues. Germline V lookup: CDR1 SGHRS, CDR2 YFSETQ.

The rearrangement uses TRBV5-1 and TRBJ1-2; D unclear. The sequenced sample consisted of naive CD8+ T cells from PBMCs. This clonotype was sampled from a man younger than 35 in good health. Some clones in this sample may be carry-over from other donors' samples. Here the CDR3 DNA reads TGCGCCAGCAGCCAGACGGGGGGCTACACCTTC. Its protein is CASSQTGGYTF.